The 24 T cell receptor beta chains presented below share a single source sample, sequenced in a study of blood T cell repertoires in COVID-19. Sequencing used immunoSEQ multiplex PCR; TCRdb keeps in-frame clones, though not all of them. The data contain more than 250,000 clones, 88% of them singletons. Sequences were obtained from peripheral blood. The receptor source for this set is a woman aged 25 to 39 with COVID-19, enrolled during active disease.

As to this clone: Other nucleotide sequences from this sample produce the same CDR3. The chain recombines TRBV5-5 with TRBJ2-2; 8 bases agree with TRBD1. CDR1 is SGHKS and CDR2 is YYEKEE in the germline V gene (reference sequence). V lost 4 bases, J lost 5 bases, and 4 bases stayed unmatched. This CDR3 region has 14 residues. CDR3 in amino acids: CASSRQGSTGELFF. In nucleotides, the CDR3 is TGTGCCAGCAGCCGACAGGGGAGTACCGGGGAGCTGTTTTTT.

The rearrangement uses TRBV5-1 and TRBJ1-2; possibly TRBD1 for D (5 bases). This CDR3 is built from 13 residues. Germline V gene data show CDR1 as SGHRS and CDR2 as YFSETQ. V shed 0 bases and J shed 6 bases, with 9 bases lying between them. This CDR3 reads CASSLDQGDGYTF. CDR3 DNA sequence: TGCGCCAGCAGCTTGGACCAGGGTGATGGCTACACCTTC.

This clone came up once. V is TRBV7-9 and J is TRBJ2-5; tentative D call: TRBD1 (6 bases). V shed 5 bases and J shed 1 base, with 17 bases lying between them. CDR3 length: 16 amino acids. Germline CDR1 SEHNR, CDR2 FQNEAQ (reference sequence). CDR3 region: CASSLPLWGPQETQYF. CDR3 sequence (DNA): TGTGCCAGCAGCCTCCCTCTCTGGGGGCCCCAAGAGACCCAGTACTTC.

This clone turned up a few times. This sequence joins TRBV7-2 and TRBJ2-7; D gene uncertain. The CDR3 is 14 residues long. Germline V gene lookup returns CDR1 SGHTA and CDR2 FQGNSA. V lost 1 base and J lost 6, with 13 bases in between. For the CDR3, the DNA is TGTGCCAGCAGCTTAGTCCCAGATCTAGGCGAGCAGTACTTC. This encodes CASSLVPDLGEQYF.

The chain's CDR3 is CASSLVGQQETQYF. DNA for the CDR3: TGTGCCAGCAGCTTAGTGGGCCAGCAAGAGACCCAGTACTTC. This sequence joins TRBV7-9 and TRBJ2-5; D uncertain. Trimming removed 1 base from V and 2 bases from J, with 8 bases in between. Per germline, CDR1 SEHNR and CDR2 FQNEAQ (reference sequence). The CDR3 runs 14 residues.

The rearrangement joins TRBV5-1 to TRBJ1-4; D perhaps matches TRBD1 (5 bases). Germline CDR1 and CDR2: SGHRS and YFSETQ. This CDR3 is 14 amino acids long. Between the trimmed V and J ends, which lost 4 bases and 0 bases, there was a span of 7 bases. The CDR3, as DNA: TGCGCCAGCAGCCCAGGGTCAACTAATGAAAAACTGTTTTTT. Its translation: CASSPGSTNEKLFF.

The CDR3 here is CASREGLAKNIQYF. The CDR3 nucleotides are TGTGCCAGCAGGGAGGGCCTGGCCAAAAACATTCAGTACTTC. The chain employs TRBV2 and TRBJ2-4; possibly TRBD2 for D (6 bases). The germline CDR1 and CDR2 sequences are SNHLY and FYNNEI. The V and J ends lost 6 bases and 1 base respectively, with 10 bases between them. This CDR3 is 14 amino acids long.

The chain combines TRBV28 with TRBJ1-5; 7 nucleotides line up with TRBD1. The CDR3 has 21 amino acids. Germline CDR1 and CDR2: MDHEN and SYDVKM. With V trimmed by 10 bases and J by 0 bases, 27 bases remained unmatched. The chain's CDR3 is CATTPPPGGSSRPYSNQPQHF. The CDR3 bases are TGTGCCACCACCCCTCCCCCAGGGGGGTCCTCCAGACCTTATAGCAATCAGCCCCAGCATTTT.

A remark on this clone: Other DNA sequences in this specimen translate into the identical CDR3. The chain carries TRBV5-1 and TRBJ2-1; 10 nucleotides line up with TRBD2. The CDR3 is 14 residues long. Trimming removed 5 bases from V and 2 bases from J; junction bases left unmatched: 1. Germline CDR1 reads SGHRS; CDR2 reads YFSETQ. The CDR3 spells CASSSGGTYNEQFF. The DNA for the CDR3 is TGCGCCAGCAGTAGCGGGGGGACCTACAATGAGCAGTTCTTC.

The CDR3 protein is CASGRRGALDGYTF. As DNA, the CDR3 is TGTGCCAGCGGAAGGAGGGGAGCGCTTGATGGCTACACCTTC. V usage is TRBV2 and J usage is TRBJ1-2; tentative D call: TRBD1 (5 bases). The CDR3 sequence is 14 residues long. Germline lookup yields CDR1 SNHLY and CDR2 FYNNEI. V dropped 8 bases and J dropped 6 bases, with 19 bases sitting between them.

V and J are TRBV11-2 and TRBJ2-7, with a possible D match to TRBD2 (5 bases). The germline gives CDR1 SGHAT, CDR2 FQNNGV. Trimming shortened V by 2 bases and J by 1 base, and 15 bases separated the two germline ends. This CDR3 comprises 16 residues. This CDR3 is CASSLNEGLGSYEQYF. The CDR3 coding sequence is TGTGCCAGCAGCTTAAATGAGGGTTTGGGGTCCTACGAGCAGTACTTC.

The gene calls are TRBV5-5 and TRBJ1-5; D unclear. There are 15 residues in the CDR3. Trimming removed 0 bases from V and 3 bases from J, with 10 bases in between. Germline V gene data show CDR1 as SGHKS and CDR2 as YYEKEE (reference sequence). This CDR3 reads CASSLETGNNQPQHF. CDR3 coding DNA: TGTGCCAGCAGCTTGGAGACCGGGAACAATCAGCCCCAGCATTTT.

This clone has more than one count but fewer than ten. The chain recombines TRBV6-1 with TRBJ1-1, with a weak D call TRBD1 (5 bases). CDR3 length equals 14 residues. The V and J ends lost 5 bases and 1 base respectively, with 11 bases between them. The germline CDR1 and CDR2 sequences are MNHNS and SASEGT. CDR3 in DNA: TGTGCCAGCAGTCCTCAGGGAGGGAACACTGAAGCTTTCTTT. It is translated as CASSPQGGNTEAFF.

The sample holds one count of this clone. The chain recombines TRBV4-1 with TRBJ1-1; TRBD1 might be the D (6 bases). Trimming took 2 bases from V and 1 from J, leaving 14 bases between them. Germline V CDR1 and CDR2: MGHRA, YSYEKL. The CDR3 runs 16 residues. Here the CDR3 reads CASSQNSNRANTEAFF. The CDR3 region has the DNA TGCGCCAGCAGCCAAAACTCAAACAGGGCGAACACTGAAGCTTTCTTT.

This sequence joins TRBV5-6 and TRBJ1-2; D is perhaps TRBD1 (5 bases). This CDR3 is 14 amino acids long. The germline CDR1 and CDR2 sequences are SGHDT and YYEEEE. The germline V and J ends were trimmed by 3 bases and 7 bases, with 16 bases remaining between them. The CDR3 loop reads CASSSWAGRVGYTF. Written as DNA, the CDR3 is TGTGCCAGCAGCTCCTGGGCAGGGCGAGTTGGCTACACCTTC.

The V and J genes are TRBV4-2 and TRBJ1-5; no firm D call. In germline, CDR1 is LGHNA, CDR2 YNFKEQ. V was clipped by 0 bases and J by 1 base, with 10 bases between them. The length of the CDR3 is 16 residues. In DNA, the CDR3 is TGTGCCAGCAGCCAAGATGTCCTCACAAGCAATCAGCCCCAGCATTTT. Protein: CASSQDVLTSNQPQHF.

V gene TRBV6-2 or TRBV6-3 combines with J gene TRBJ2-2, with TRBD2 matching 8 bases. Trimming took 2 bases from V and 3 from J; bases not matched to a gene: 2. The V gene's germline CDR1 is MNHEY and CDR2 SVGEGT. This CDR3 contains 15 residues. DNA of the CDR3: TGTGCCAGCAGTTACCGGGGGGGCGACACCGGGGAGCTGTTTTTT. It yields the protein CASSYRGGDTGELFF.

The rearrangement uses TRBV5-1 and TRBJ1-6; TRBD1 matches at 7 bases. Germline CDR1 reads SGHRS; CDR2 reads YFSETQ. The V segment lost 3 bases and the J segment 7 bases; nucleotides outside the gene matches: 7. This CDR3 has 15 amino acids. The CDR3 DNA reads TGCGCCAGCAGCTCTAACAGGGGAACGAATTCACCCCTCCACTTT. The encoded protein is CASSSNRGTNSPLHF. The full variable domain, completed using reference TRBV5-1 and TRBJ1-6, is KAGVTQTPRYLIKTRGQQVTLSCSPISGHRSVSWYQQTPGQGLQFLFEYFSETQRNKGNFPGRFSGRQFSNSRSEMNVSTLELGDSALYLCASSSNRGTNSPLHFGNGTRLTVT.

In regard to this clone: Other DNA sequences in this sample translate to the same CDR3. The chain employs TRBV28 and TRBJ2-5; 12 bases fit TRBD2. The V segment lost 5 bases and the J segment 2 bases; nucleotides outside the gene matches: 6. There are 16 residues in the CDR3. In germline, CDR1 is MDHEN, CDR2 SYDVKM. DNA for the CDR3: TGTGCCAGCAGTCCCGGACTAGCGGGGACACAAGAGACCCAGTACTTC. Its translation: CASSPGLAGTQETQYF. Based on the CDR3 plus reference TRBV28 and TRBJ2-5, the full variable domain is DVKVTQSSRYLVKRTGEKVFLECVQDMDHENMFWYRQDPGLGLRLIYFSYDVKMKEKGDIPEGYSVSREKKERFSLILESASTNQTSMYLCASSPGLAGTQETQYFGPGTRLLVL.

The chain carries TRBV19 and TRBJ2-2, with 10 bases aligning to TRBD1. This CDR3 region has 17 residues. Germline values: CDR1 LNHDA, CDR2 SQIVND (reference sequence). Trimming cost V 6 bases and J 0 bases; bases outside gene matches: 7. As DNA, the CDR3 is TGTGCCAGTAGCGGGACAGGGGCCTTCTCGAACACCGGGGAGCTGTTTTTT. It codes for CASSGTGAFSNTGELFF.

The count of this clone is one. V usage is TRBV10-3 and J usage is TRBJ2-1; 9 bases map to TRBD1. The CDR3 contains 14 residues. CDR1 ENHRY and CDR2 SYGVKD come from the germline V gene. V gave up 6 bases and J gave up 5 bases; unmatched junction bases: 5. The CDR3 region has the DNA TGTGCCATCAGAACGGGACAGGGTAACAATGAGCAGTTCTTC. Protein product: CAIRTGQGNNEQFF.

The DNA for the CDR3 is TGTGCCAGCTCACCATCCGACGGGGGACAGCCCCAGCATTTT. Translated, it gives CASSPSDGGQPQHF. V usage is TRBV18 and J usage is TRBJ1-5, with D perhaps TRBD1 (5 bases). The CDR3 extends over 14 amino acids. V was pared by 2 bases and J by 7 bases, with 12 bases between. The germline gives CDR1 KGHSH, CDR2 LQKENI. Full variable domain (remainder filled in from reference TRBV18 and TRBJ1-5): NAGVMQNPRHLVRRRGQEARLRCSPMKGHSHVYWYRQLPEEGLKFMVYLQKENIIDESGMPKERFSAEFPKEGPSILRIQQVVRGDSAAYFCASSPSDGGQPQHFGDGTRLSIL.

The genes are TRBV18 and TRBJ2-7, with 8 bases matching TRBD1. The CDR3 has 14 residues. Germline CDR1 and CDR2: KGHSH and LQKENI. V lost 6 bases, J lost 3 bases, and 7 bases stayed unmatched. The CDR3 loop reads CASSPTGGGYEQYV. The CDR3 DNA reads TGTGCCAGCTCCCCAACAGGGGGTGGCTACGAGCAGTACGTC.

The V call is TRBV7-6, the J call TRBJ2-2, with 7 positions matching TRBD1. This CDR3 has 18 residues. CDR1 is SGHVS, CDR2 FNYEAQ, per germline. J lost 1 base, V lost 2 bases, and 10 bases had no gene match. The CDR3 bases are TGTGCCAGCAGCTTAAATACACAGGGGTTTGGGAACACCGGGGAGCTGTTTTTT. This sequence encodes CASSLNTQGFGNTGELFF.